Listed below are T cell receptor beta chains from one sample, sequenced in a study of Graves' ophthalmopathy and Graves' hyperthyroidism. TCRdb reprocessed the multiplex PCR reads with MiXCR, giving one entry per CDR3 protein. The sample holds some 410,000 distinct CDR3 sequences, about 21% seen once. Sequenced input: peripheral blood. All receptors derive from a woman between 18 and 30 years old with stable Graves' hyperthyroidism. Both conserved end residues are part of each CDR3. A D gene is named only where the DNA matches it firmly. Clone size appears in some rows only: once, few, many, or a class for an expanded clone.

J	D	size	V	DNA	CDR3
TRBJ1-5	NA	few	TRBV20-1	TGCAGTGCTGCTCGGGGGTTTAGCAATCAGCCCCAGCATTTT	CSAARGFSNQPQHF
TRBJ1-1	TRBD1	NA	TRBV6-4	TGTGCCAGCAGTGACGGGACAGGGGGCAACACTGAAGCTTTCTTT	CASSDGTGGNTEAFF
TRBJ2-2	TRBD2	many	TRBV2	TGTGCCAGCAACTCGCGGGAGGGCCCGGGGGAGCTGTTTTTT	CASNSREGPGELFF
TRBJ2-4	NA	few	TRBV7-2	TGTGCCAGCAGCTCGGACCGGGAAAACATTAAGTACTTC	CASSSDRENIKYF
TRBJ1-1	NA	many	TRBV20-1	TGCAGTGCTAGAAAAGGGATCTTTAACACTGAAGCTTTCTTT	CSARKGIFNTEAFF
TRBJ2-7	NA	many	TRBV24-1	TGTGCCACCAGTGCAGGCTACGAGCAGTACTTC	CATSAGYEQYF
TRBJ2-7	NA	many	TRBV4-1	TGCGCCAGCAGCCAAGTGACTGCCTACGAGCAGTACTTC	CASSQVTAYEQYF
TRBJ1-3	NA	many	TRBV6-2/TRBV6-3	TGTGCCAGCAGTTACCCCGCACTACGGACTGGAAACACCATATATTTT	CASSYPALRTGNTIYF
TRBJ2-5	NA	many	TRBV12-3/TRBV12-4	TGTGCCAGCAGTTTACAAACACCGAGGCGGTTCCAAGAGACCCAGTACTTC	CASSLQTPRRFQETQYF
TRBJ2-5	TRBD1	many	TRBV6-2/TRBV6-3	TGTGCCAGCAGCCTAAGGGGGCAGCAAGAGACCCAGTACTTC	CASSLRGQQETQYF
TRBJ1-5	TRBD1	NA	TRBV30	TGTGCCTGGAGTCTCGACAGGGGCAATCAGCCCCAGCATTTT	CAWSLDRGNQPQHF
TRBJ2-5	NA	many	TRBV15	TGTGCCACCAGCACCCCGACTGAGGCGCAAGAGACCCAGTACTTC	CATSTPTEAQETQYF
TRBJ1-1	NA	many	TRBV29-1	TGCAGCGCCCGAATCCCCGCGACAGCCTCGAACACTGAAGCTTTCTTT	CSARIPATASNTEAFF
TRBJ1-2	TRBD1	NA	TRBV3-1	TGTGCCAGCAGCCAAGGGGTAGGGGGCGCCTATGGCTACACCTTC	CASSQGVGGAYGYTF
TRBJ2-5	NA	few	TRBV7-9	TGTGCCAGCAGCTTACCCGGACAGTTCCAAGAGACCCAGTACTTC	CASSLPGQFQETQYF
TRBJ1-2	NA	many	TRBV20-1	TGCAGTGCTCATCAGGGTAGCTATGGCTACACCTTC	CSAHQGSYGYTF
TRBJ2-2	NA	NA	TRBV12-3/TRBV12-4	TGTGCCAGCAGTTTGGAGGGTATCGCGAACACCGGGGAGCTGTTTTTT	CASSLEGIANTGELFF
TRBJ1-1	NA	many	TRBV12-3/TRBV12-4	TGTGCCAGCAGTTTAATCGGGCAGGAGAGTGCGAGCACTGAAGCTTTCTTT	CASSLIGQESASTEAFF
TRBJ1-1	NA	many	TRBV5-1	TGCGCCAGCAGCTTGGAGTACAGCGGAAAGGGGGAAGCTTTCTTT	CASSLEYSGKGEAFF
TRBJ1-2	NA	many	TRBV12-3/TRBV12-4	TGTGCCAGCAGTTTGTATGTGGGCTATGGCTACACCTTC	CASSLYVGYGYTF